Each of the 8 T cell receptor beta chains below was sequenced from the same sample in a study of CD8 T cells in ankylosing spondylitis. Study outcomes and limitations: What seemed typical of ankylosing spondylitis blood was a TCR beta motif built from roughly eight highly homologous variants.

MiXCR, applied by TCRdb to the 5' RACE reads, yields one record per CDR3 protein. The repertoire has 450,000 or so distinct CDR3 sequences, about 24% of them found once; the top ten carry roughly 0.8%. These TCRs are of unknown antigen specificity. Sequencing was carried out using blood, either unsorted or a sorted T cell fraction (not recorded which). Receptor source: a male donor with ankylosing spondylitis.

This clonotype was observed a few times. CDR3 loop: CASSQAGLARPNPHEQYF. The CDR3 DNA follows: TGTGCCAGCAGCCAAGCAGGCCTGGCTAGACCGAACCCCCACGAGCAGTACTTC. The rearrangement joins TRBV4-2 to TRBJ2-7, with no clear D. Deletions cut 1 base from V and 5 bases from J, with 24 bases between. CDR1 LGHNA and CDR2 YNFKEQ come from the germline V gene. The CDR3 runs 18 residues.

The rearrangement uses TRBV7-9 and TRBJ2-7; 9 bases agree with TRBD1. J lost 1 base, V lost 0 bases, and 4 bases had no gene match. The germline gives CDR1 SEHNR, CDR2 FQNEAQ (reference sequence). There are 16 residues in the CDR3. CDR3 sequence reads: CASSLAPGQGSYEQYF. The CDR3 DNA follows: TGTGCCAGCAGCTTAGCCCCGGGACAGGGTTCCTACGAGCAGTACTTC.

DNA for the CDR3: TGTGCCAGCAGCACCGGCGCGGGAAGTGGAGAGACCCAGTACTTC. Protein product: CASSTGAGSGETQYF. V usage is TRBV5-6 and J usage is TRBJ2-5, with a tentative D call TRBD2 (6 bases). The V end lost 4 bases, the J end lost 4 bases, and 17 bases lay between the germline ends. The CDR3 has 15 residues. CDR1 and CDR2 (germline): SGHDT, YYEEEE. The whole variable domain, remainder taken from reference TRBV5-6 and TRBJ2-5, is DAGVTQSPTHLIKTRGQQVTLRCSPKSGHDTVSWYQQALGQGPQFIFQYYEEEERQRGNFPDRFSGHQFPNYSSELNVNALLLGDSALYLCASSTGAGSGETQYFGPGTRLLVL.

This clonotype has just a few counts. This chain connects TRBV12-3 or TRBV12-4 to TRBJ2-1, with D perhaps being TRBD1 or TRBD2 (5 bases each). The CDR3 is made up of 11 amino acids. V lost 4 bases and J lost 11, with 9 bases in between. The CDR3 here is CASSSEGKQFF. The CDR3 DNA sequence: TGTGCCAGCAGTTCAGAGGGGAAGCAGTTCTTC.

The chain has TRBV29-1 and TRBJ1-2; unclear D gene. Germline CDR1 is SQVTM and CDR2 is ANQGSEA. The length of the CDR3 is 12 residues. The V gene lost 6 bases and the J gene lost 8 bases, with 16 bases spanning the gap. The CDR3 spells CSVERSQRGYTF. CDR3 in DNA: TGCAGCGTGGAACGATCCCAGAGGGGCTACACCTTC. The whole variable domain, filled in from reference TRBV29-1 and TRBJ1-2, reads SAVISQKPSRDICQRGTSLTIQCQVDSQVTMMFWYRQQPGQSLTLIATANQGSEATYESGFVIDKFPISRPNLTFSTLTVSNMSPEDSSIYLCSVERSQRGYTFGSGTRLTVV.

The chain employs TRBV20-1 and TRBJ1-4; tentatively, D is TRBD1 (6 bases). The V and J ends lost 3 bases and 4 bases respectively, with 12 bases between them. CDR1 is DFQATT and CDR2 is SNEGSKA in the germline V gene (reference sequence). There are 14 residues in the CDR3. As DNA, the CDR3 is TGCAGTGCTAGGGGGGGCCTTATTAATGAAAAACTGTTTTTT. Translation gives CSARGGLINEKLFF.

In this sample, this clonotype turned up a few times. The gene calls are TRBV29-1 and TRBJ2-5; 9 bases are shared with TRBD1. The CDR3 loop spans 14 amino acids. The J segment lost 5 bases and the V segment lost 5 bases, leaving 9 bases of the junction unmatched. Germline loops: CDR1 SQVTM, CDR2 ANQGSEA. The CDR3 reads CSVTSGTGKETQYF. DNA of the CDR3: TGCAGCGTTACCTCCGGGACAGGGAAGGAGACCCAGTACTTC.

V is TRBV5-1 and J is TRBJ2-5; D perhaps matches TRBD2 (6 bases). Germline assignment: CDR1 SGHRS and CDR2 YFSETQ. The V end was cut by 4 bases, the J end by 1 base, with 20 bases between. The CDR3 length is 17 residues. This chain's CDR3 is CASSLEGTRGLQETQYF. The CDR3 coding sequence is TGCGCCAGCAGCCTGGAGGGGACCCGGGGCCTCCAAGAGACCCAGTACTTC.